Below, one TCR beta chain is given with its context. What it binds is not known. V was shortened by 2 bases and J by 7 bases, with 5 bases between the two germline ends. This CDR3 comprises 11 residues. From germline, CDR1 is GTSNPN and CDR2 SVGIG (reference sequence). Assay used: immunoSEQ multiplex PCR; TCRdb lists only in-frame clones, some missing. The sample has 30,000 to 45,000 clones; approximately 80% are singletons. This sample is drawn from a study of somatic mutations in cytotoxic T cells in rheumatoid arthritis. Study findings and constraints: CD8+ T-cell clonality did not differ significantly between rheumatoid arthritis patients and age-matched healthy controls.

Researchers isolated CD4+ and CD8+ cells by positive magnetic bead selection and then checked their purity by flow cytometry. Source material: CD8+ T cells sorted from blood. The sequence was obtained from a man aged 35-49 years in good health. This sequence joins TRBV30 and TRBJ2-2, with D unclear. The CDR3 spells CAWSPNGELFF. In DNA form, the CDR3 reads TGTGCCTGGAGTCCGAACGGGGAGCTGTTTTTT.